Below are 22 T cell receptor beta chains sequenced from a single sample in a study of beta chain features in type 1 diabetes. Study-level results: For Type 1 diabetes patients, all four CD4+ subsets carried TCRB CDR3s that were moderately but significantly shorter.

Expressed TCRB transcripts were sequenced because the entire RNA isolate underwent reverse transcription. Assay used: immunoSEQ multiplex PCR; TCRdb lists only in-frame clones, some missing. The sample comprises around 130,000 clones, about 17% of which are singletons, and around 2.5% rests with the top ten. The antigens for these receptors are not known. The sequenced material came from central memory CD4+ T cells from blood. The receptors were sampled from a man aged 30-40 years with type 1 diabetes.

This clone has a handful of counts. V usage is TRBV11-3 and J usage is TRBJ2-7, with D tentatively TRBD1 (5 bases). Trimming cost V 1 base and J 1 base, with 8 bases left between them. CDR1 and CDR2 (germline): SGHNT, YENEEA. The CDR3 spans 14 residues. This chain's CDR3 is CASSLGGSSYEQYF. CDR3 sequence (DNA): TGTGCCAGCAGCTTAGGGGGCAGTTCCTACGAGCAGTACTTC.

This rearrangement joins TRBV18 to TRBJ2-5; no definite D call. The CDR3 spans 13 residues. The V gene lost 3 bases and the J gene lost 4 bases, with 9 bases spanning the gap. Germline values: CDR1 KGHSH, CDR2 LQKENI. The CDR3: CASSPGRRETQYF. The CDR3 DNA is TGTGCCAGCTCACCCGGCCGTCGAGAGACCCAGTACTTC.

This clone was detected only a few times. V and J are TRBV18 and TRBJ2-3; TRBD2 is a possible D gene (6 bases). The V gene's germline CDR1 is KGHSH and CDR2 LQKENI. This CDR3 comprises 13 residues. V was trimmed by 8 bases and J by 1 base, leaving 10 bases between them. The CDR3 loop is CASLRGGTDTQYF. The CDR3 nucleotides are TGTGCCAGCCTGCGCGGGGGCACAGATACGCAGTATTTT.

This clone was detected ten times or more. V and J are TRBV23-1 and TRBJ1-3; D ambiguous. TRBV23-1 is annotated as an ORF whose role is uncertain. The CDR3 totals 18 residues. V lost 0 bases and J 1 base, leaving 16 bases between the germline ends. The CDR3 sequence: CASSQSWRTEDSGNTIYF. The DNA for the CDR3 is TGCGCCAGCAGTCAATCGTGGCGGACGGAGGATTCTGGAAACACCATATATTTT.

This clone showed up just a few times. CDR3 DNA sequence: TGTGCCAGCAGGGGGGAGTACGAGCAGTACTTC. Translating gives CASRGEYEQYF. This chain uses TRBV2 with TRBJ2-7; D tentatively fits TRBD1 or TRBD2 (5 bases each). CDR3 size: 11 residues. Germline CDR1 SNHLY, CDR2 FYNNEI. Trimming left V 6 bases short and J 4 bases short, with 7 bases between.

The chain uses TRBV4-2 and TRBJ2-1; 8 bases are a match to TRBD1. The V gene end was trimmed by 1 base and the J gene end by 8 bases; junction bases not matched to a gene: 4. This CDR3 has 14 amino acids. Germline loops: CDR1 LGHNA, CDR2 YNFKEQ. The CDR3 bases are TGTGCCAGCAGCCAAGCATCCAGGGGGCATGAGCAGTTCTTC. Protein product: CASSQASRGHEQFF.

J is TRBJ2-5 and V is TRBV7-2; D is undetermined. This CDR3 has 13 residues. The germline CDR1 and CDR2 sequences are SGHTA and FQGNSA. V was clipped by 5 bases and J by 5 bases, with 12 bases between them. CDR3 residues: CASSTHPVETQYF. The CDR3 DNA reads TGTGCCAGCAGCACTCACCCGGTGGAGACCCAGTACTTC.

This clone has more than one count but fewer than ten. This rearrangement joins TRBV6-1 to TRBJ1-2, with D hard to call. CDR1 and CDR2 from the germline V gene are MNHNS and SASEGT. V was trimmed by 4 bases and J by 8 bases, leaving 11 bases between them. CDR3 length: 12 amino acids. The CDR3 bases are TGTGCCAGCAGTGCTTCCAAAGTGGGCTACACCTTC. Translation: CASSASKVGYTF.

This clone was recorded only once. The rearrangement joins TRBV5-1 to TRBJ2-5; TRBD1 matches 10 bases. Trimming at V came to 4 bases and at J to 5 bases, leaving 8 bases not matched to a gene. The CDR3 has 15 amino acids. Germline V gives CDR1 SGHRS, CDR2 YFSETQ. CDR3 nucleotides: TGCGCCAGCAGCGGCACGACAGGGGGCCGGGAGACCCAGTACTTC. Protein product: CASSGTTGGRETQYF.

The rearrangement uses TRBV4-1 and TRBJ1-1; no clear D gene. CDR3 size: 12 residues. The ends were cut back, 4 bases at V and 6 bases at J, with 9 bases in the middle. Germline CDR1 and CDR2: MGHRA and YSYEKL. CDR3 in DNA: TGCGCCAGCAGCCCTCCGTACGCTGAAGCTTTCTTT. Amino acids: CASSPPYAEAFF.

This clone was recorded a few times. This chain joins TRBV5-4 and TRBJ2-3; 7 nucleotides line up with TRBD1. The CDR3 runs to 13 residues. The V and J ends lost 3 bases and 4 bases, in that order; junction bases with no gene match: 2. The germline CDR1 and CDR2 sequences are SGHNT and YYREEE (reference sequence). DNA of the CDR3: TGTGCCAGCAGCTCTCAGGGGGCAGATACGCAGTATTTT. Translation: CASSSQGADTQYF.

The chain uses TRBV2 and TRBJ1-2; 7 bases match TRBD1. With 7 bases clipped from V and 11 bases from J, the junction kept 7 bases outside the gene matches. Germline values: CDR1 SNHLY, CDR2 FYNNEI. The CDR3 length is 11 residues. As DNA, the CDR3 is TGTGCCAGCAATTACAGGGGTAGTTACACCTTC. It specifies CASNYRGSYTF.

This clone was counted between two and nine times. The chain combines TRBV19 with TRBJ2-3; TRBD1 is a possible D gene (6 bases). Between the trimmed V and J ends, which lost 5 bases and 4 bases, there was a span of 10 bases. The germline V gene encodes CDR1 LNHDA and CDR2 SQIVND (reference sequence). The CDR3 extends over 13 amino acids. The CDR3 sequence: CASSHQGPDTQYF. In DNA form, the CDR3 reads TGTGCCAGTAGTCACCAGGGGCCAGATACGCAGTATTTT.

This clone was seen a handful of times. The genes are TRBV9 and TRBJ2-7; the D is unclear. This CDR3 contains 15 residues. In germline, CDR1 is SGDLS, CDR2 YYNGEE. The germline V and J ends were trimmed by 3 bases and 0 bases, with 13 bases remaining between them. The CDR3 reads CASSAGWKSSYEQYF. The CDR3 nucleotides read TGTGCCAGCAGCGCGGGTTGGAAGAGCTCCTACGAGCAGTACTTC.

In its sample, this clone was seen a few times. This chain links TRBV4-1 with TRBJ2-2, with a weak D call TRBD1 (5 bases). Germline V gene sequence: CDR1 MGHRA, CDR2 YSYEKL. This CDR3 is built from 15 residues. The V end lost 3 bases, the J end lost 1 base, and 9 bases lay between the germline ends. The CDR3 spells CASSQVGQNTGELFF. The CDR3 coding sequence is TGCGCCAGCAGCCAGGTCGGACAGAACACCGGGGAGCTGTTTTTT.

This chain links TRBV7-2 with TRBJ1-1, with D perhaps matching TRBD1 (6 bases). Trimming pared 5 bases from V and 4 bases from J, leaving 11 bases between. The CDR3 is 13 residues long. Germline-derived CDR1 and CDR2 are SGHTA and FQGNSA. CDR3 in DNA: TGTGCCAGCAGCGTCACAGGGCTCACTGAAGCTTTCTTT. This gives the protein CASSVTGLTEAFF.

This CDR3 reads CASSLGATQETQYF. The CDR3 DNA reads as TGTGCCAGCAGCTTAGGAGCCACCCAAGAGACCCAGTACTTC. This sequence joins TRBV7-6 and TRBJ2-5; unclear D gene. The CDR3 length is 14 residues. CDR1 and CDR2 (germline): SGHVS, FNYEAQ. Deletions cut 1 base from V and 1 base from J, with 7 bases between.

The table lists this clone with a few counts. The chain employs TRBV29-1 and TRBJ2-5; D is undetermined. V lost 3 bases to trimming and J lost 4 bases, with 12 bases between them. CDR3 length equals 13 residues. Germline assignment: CDR1 SQVTM and CDR2 ANQGSEA. Here the CDR3 reads CSVEVGSRETQYF. In nucleotides, the CDR3 is TGCAGCGTTGAGGTAGGGTCACGAGAGACCCAGTACTTC.

The rearrangement links TRBV7-2 to TRBJ1-2; 7 nucleotides agree with TRBD1. The CDR3 spans 13 residues. With 4 bases clipped from V and 6 bases from J, the junction kept 5 bases outside the gene matches. Germline V gene lookup returns CDR1 SGHTA and CDR2 FQGNSA. The chain's CDR3 is CASSSQGEDGYTF. The CDR3 bases are TGTGCCAGCAGCTCTCAGGGGGAAGATGGCTACACCTTC.

This clone was found a few times. J is TRBJ1-1 and V is TRBV25-1; the D is unclear. The CDR3 length is 14 residues. V was trimmed by 6 bases and J by 7 bases, leaving 18 bases between them. Germline V gene data show CDR1 as MGHDK and CDR2 as SYGVNS. For the CDR3, the DNA is TGTGCCAGCAGACTTGCTGAGAGTATGAGTGAAGCTTTCTTT. Translated, it gives CASRLAESMSEAFF.

Concerning this clone itself: Other DNA sequences in the same sample also yield this CDR3. The chain links TRBV5-6 to TRBJ2-5; D not resolved. Germline V gene data show CDR1 as SGHDT and CDR2 as YYEEEE. Trimming cost V 0 bases and J 0 bases, with 6 bases left between them. The CDR3 length is 14 residues. This CDR3 is CASSLVGNQETQYF. Written as DNA, the CDR3 is TGTGCCAGCAGCTTGGTGGGCAACCAAGAGACCCAGTACTTC.

This rearrangement joins TRBV6-4 to TRBJ2-1; perhaps TRBD1 as D (6 bases). This CDR3 spans 12 amino acids. Germline V CDR1 and CDR2: MRHNA, SNTAGT. Trimming stripped 8 bases from V and 4 bases from J, with 9 bases between. CDR3 bases: TGTGCCAGCCGGGACATATACAATGAGCAGTTCTTC. This gives the protein CASRDIYNEQFF.